Detailed here is one T cell receptor (beta chain). This sample is part of a study of blood T cell repertoires in COVID-19. Assay: immunoSEQ multiplex PCR; the TCRdb copy retains only in-frame clones and omits some. The table lists about 200,000 clones, roughly 88% of them singletons. Germline trimming cut 1 base from V and 3 bases from J; bases unmatched to any gene: 4. Germline V CDR1 and CDR2: MGHRA, YSYEKL. The CDR3 is 16 residues long. The chain links TRBV4-1 to TRBJ2-5, with TRBD2 identical over 11 bases. What was sequenced was peripheral blood. This TCR derives from a man in his forties with acute or convalescent COVID-19. CDR3 loop: CASSQVPLAGEETQYF. CDR3 DNA: TGCGCCAGCAGCCAAGTTCCACTAGCGGGAGAAGAGACCCAGTACTTC.